The 25 T cell receptor beta chains below were found in one sample sequenced in a study of metastatic and nonmetastatic thyroid tumors. TCRdb re-analyzed the PCR reads through MiXCR. The top ten hold around 19% of the sample, which has more than 5,500 clones, about 27% seen once. Thyroid surgery was preceded by no treatment in any patient. The sequenced sample consisted of adjacent normal tissue. All receptors derive from a female donor with papillary thyroid cancer or a benign thyroid nodule (not recorded which). Some clones in this sample may be carry-over from other donors' samples.

This clone was counted between two and nine times. The rearrangement joins TRBV6-2 or TRBV6-3 to TRBJ2-5; unclear D gene. Looked up from germline, CDR1 is MNHEY and CDR2 is SVGEGT. The CDR3 contains 15 residues. V was cut by 2 bases and J by 2 bases, with 12 bases left in between. This CDR3 reads CASSYGTSQQETQYF. Here the CDR3 DNA reads TGTGCCAGCAGTTACGGAACATCACAACAAGAGACCCAGTACTTC.

V and J are TRBV27 and TRBJ2-2; D is ambiguous. CDR1 and CDR2 (germline): MNHEY, SMNVEV (reference sequence). Trimming took off 6 bases at V and 7 bases at J, with 6 bases between the two ends. The CDR3 is 11 amino acids. In DNA, the CDR3 is TGTGCCAGCAGGGGAAGCGGGGAGCTGTTTTTT. Amino acids: CASRGSGELFF.

This clone is categorized as medium-sized (0.01 to 0.1%). The chain has TRBV12-3 or TRBV12-4 and TRBJ1-6; 7 nucleotides agree with TRBD1. CDR3 size: 12 residues. V lost 4 bases to trimming and J lost 9 bases; unmatched junction nucleotides: 0. CDR3 loop: CASSYRGSPLHF. The CDR3 DNA follows: TGTGCCAGCAGTTACAGGGGTTCACCCCTCCACTTT.

By sample fraction, this clone is medium-sized. The chain links TRBV19 to TRBJ1-1; TRBD1 might be the D (6 bases). The CDR3 is 16 amino acids. V lost 6 bases and J 7 bases, leaving 24 bases between the germline ends. The germline gives CDR1 LNHDA, CDR2 SQIVND (reference sequence). The CDR3 protein is CASSRVATDQGFEAFF. DNA of the CDR3: TGTGCCAGTAGCCGCGTAGCCACGGATCAGGGGTTTGAAGCTTTCTTT.

This clone was seen only a few times. V and J are TRBV20-1 and TRBJ2-3; TRBD2 agrees at 10 bases. This CDR3 is 14 amino acids long. V lost 5 bases to trimming and J lost 6 bases; unmatched junction nucleotides: 8. Germline CDR1 DFQATT, CDR2 SNEGSKA (reference sequence). The CDR3 sequence is CSASSGGSGDTQYF. Written as DNA, the CDR3 is TGCAGTGCTTCTAGCGGGGGTAGTGGGGATACGCAGTATTTT.

The chain has TRBV6-5 and TRBJ2-7, with D possibly TRBD2 on 5 matching bases. V lost 0 bases and J lost 0, with 12 bases in between. CDR1 is MNHEY and CDR2 is SVGAGI in the germline V gene. This CDR3 has 16 amino acids. The CDR3 nucleotides are TGTGCCAGCAGTTACTCGCCGGACTGGAGCTCCTACGAGCAGTACTTC. Translated, it gives CASSYSPDWSSYEQYF.

The chain uses TRBV6-1 and TRBJ1-1, with 11 positions matching TRBD1. Per the germline V gene, CDR1 is MNHNS and CDR2 is SASEGT. This CDR3 is 12 amino acids long. After removal of 5 bases from V and 11 bases from J, the junction contained 4 bases not matched to a gene. This chain's CDR3 is CASSRDRGEAFF. CDR3 bases: TGTGCCAGCAGTCGGGACAGGGGGGAGGCTTTCTTT.

This sequence joins TRBV20-1 and TRBJ2-1, with TRBD2 matching 8 bases. The germline V gene has CDR1 DFQATT and CDR2 SNEGSKA (reference sequence). CDR3 length: 15 amino acids. J lost 3 bases, V lost 3 bases, and 7 bases had no gene match. For the CDR3, the DNA is TGCAGTGCTAGGACCGTAGCGGGGATCTACAATGAGCAGTTCTTC. Encoded protein: CSARTVAGIYNEQFF.

This clone came up a few times. The chain carries TRBV29-1 and TRBJ2-5; 8 nucleotides match TRBD2. With 7 bases clipped from V and 5 bases from J, the junction kept 15 bases outside the gene matches. Germline loops: CDR1 SQVTM, CDR2 ANQGSEA. The CDR3 totals 15 residues. CDR3 sequence: CSAQRGYRAPETQYF. The CDR3 DNA sequence: TGCAGCGCCCAGCGGGGGTACAGGGCCCCTGAGACCCAGTACTTC.

In its sample, this clone was seen a few times. The chain employs TRBV6-6 and TRBJ2-6; 9 bases map to TRBD2. V dropped 6 bases and J dropped 5; count of bases not matched to a gene: 14. Germline V gene sequence: CDR1 MNHNY, CDR2 SVGAGI (reference sequence). This CDR3 comprises 18 residues. CDR3 region: CASRSRDSGSGRANVLTF. Here the CDR3 DNA reads TGTGCCAGCAGGAGTCGTGATAGCGGGAGTGGGAGGGCCAACGTCCTGACTTTC.

This clone has just a few counts. The rearrangement uses TRBV6-5 and TRBJ2-7, with TRBD1 matching over 10 bases. The CDR3 contains 16 residues. The ends lost 2 bases at V and 3 bases at J; junction bases unmatched: 7. Germline CDR1 and CDR2: MNHEY and SVGAGI. The CDR3 nucleotides are TGTGCCAGCAGTTACGCAGTCCGGACAGGGGGCTACGAGCAGTACTTC. Translation: CASSYAVRTGGYEQYF.

Sample share makes this clone medium-sized. The chain joins TRBV19 to TRBJ2-6; TRBD1 aligns across 7 bases. V dropped 7 bases and J dropped 2; count of bases not matched to a gene: 11. In germline, CDR1 is LNHDA, CDR2 SQIVND (reference sequence). CDR3 length: 17 amino acids. The CDR3 sequence: CASTLGGRGTGANVLTF. DNA for the CDR3: TGTGCCAGTACCCTGGGTGGCAGGGGGACTGGGGCCAACGTCCTGACTTTC.

This clone has at least ten counts. The gene calls are TRBV30 and TRBJ2-2; the match to TRBD1 covers 7 bases. The CDR3 covers 11 residues. The V gene's germline CDR1 is GTSNPN and CDR2 SVGIG (reference sequence). V lost 6 bases and J lost 8; bases outside the gene matches: 3. CDR3 DNA: TGTGCCTGTCACAGGGGAGGGGAGCTGTTTTTT. Residues: CACHRGGELFF.

In DNA, the CDR3 is TGTGCCAGCAGTCCTGGGACAGGGCTTAATCAGCCCCAGCATTTT. Translating gives CASSPGTGLNQPQHF. This chain joins TRBV12-3 or TRBV12-4 and TRBJ1-5; TRBD1 agrees at 9 bases. The V and J ends lost 5 bases and 4 bases, in that order; junction bases with no gene match: 6. The CDR3 loop spans 15 amino acids.

The genes are TRBV20-1 and TRBJ2-1; D is perhaps TRBD1 or TRBD2 (5 bases each). The V and J ends lost 5 bases and 5 bases respectively, with 19 bases between them. CDR3 length equals 15 residues. Germline values: CDR1 DFQATT, CDR2 SNEGSKA (reference sequence). The DNA for the CDR3 is TGCAGTGCTCCAGAGATAGGGGACGAGAACAATGAGCAGTTCTTC. It encodes CSAPEIGDENNEQFF.

By proportion, this clone is large. The chain joins TRBV24-1 to TRBJ2-1, with 13 bases fitting TRBD2. The CDR3 consists of 15 residues. Germline V gives CDR1 KGHDR, CDR2 SFDVKD. With V trimmed by 3 bases and J by 6 bases, 1 base remained unmatched. CDR3: CATSDGLAGVNEQFF. For the CDR3, the DNA is TGTGCCACCAGTGATGGACTAGCGGGGGTCAATGAGCAGTTCTTC.

This clone is medium-sized. The chain links TRBV7-8 to TRBJ1-1; no reliable D call. The CDR3 loop spans 13 amino acids. CDR1 SGHVS and CDR2 FQNEAQ come from the germline V gene. The germline V and J ends were trimmed by 1 base and 11 bases, with 14 bases remaining between them. CDR3: CASSLVGMDGAFF. The CDR3 DNA reads TGTGCCAGCAGCTTAGTAGGGATGGATGGCGCTTTCTTT.

The gene calls are TRBV14 and TRBJ2-3, with D unresolved. This CDR3 region has 15 residues. V lost 2 bases and J lost 1, with 10 bases in between. From germline, CDR1 is SGHDN and CDR2 FVKESK. The CDR3 DNA reads TGTGCCAGCAGCCAACTCCGTGGGGGCACAGATACGCAGTATTTT. It is translated as CASSQLRGGTDTQYF. Full variable domain (remainder filled in from reference TRBV14 and TRBJ2-3): EAGVTQFPSHSVIEKGQTVTLRCDPISGHDNLYWYRRVMGKEIKFLLHFVKESKQDESGMPNNRFLAERTGGTYSTLKVQPAELEDSGVYFCASSQLRGGTDTQYFGPGTRLTVL.

V and J are TRBV20-1 and TRBJ2-2; TRBD2 aligns across 9 bases. V dropped 1 base and J dropped 1; count of bases not matched to a gene: 7. The V gene's germline CDR1 is DFQATT and CDR2 SNEGSKA (reference sequence). CDR3 length equals 17 residues. The CDR3 nucleotides read TGCAGTGCTAGAGGGGAGCGGGAGGAATGGAACACCGGGGAGCTGTTTTTT. It specifies CSARGEREEWNTGELFF.

This clone ranks as large (0.1 to 1%). The CDR3 protein is CASSLLGGGRNTQYF. CDR3 nucleotide sequence: TGTGCCAGCAGTTTACTTGGCGGGGGGAGGAATACGCAGTATTTT. The chain uses TRBV27 and TRBJ2-3; the match to TRBD2 covers 8 bases. Germline CDR1 and CDR2: MNHEY and SMNVEV (reference sequence). CDR3 length: 15 residues. V trimming: 2 bases; J trimming: 7 bases; junction bases outside the gene matches: 8.

This clone was detected only a few times. V and J are TRBV28 and TRBJ2-1, with 8 positions matching TRBD2. Germline CDR1 and CDR2: MDHEN and SYDVKM. Trimming took 5 bases from V and 8 from J; bases not matched to a gene: 14. CDR3 size: 16 residues. CDR3 sequence reads: CASSRLGAGVGDEQFF. The DNA for the CDR3 is TGTGCCAGCAGTCGCCTGGGAGCGGGAGTAGGAGATGAGCAGTTCTTC. Full variable domain (outside the CDR3, taken from reference TRBV28 and TRBJ2-1): DVKVTQSSRYLVKRTGEKVFLECVQDMDHENMFWYRQDPGLGLRLIYFSYDVKMKEKGDIPEGYSVSREKKERFSLILESASTNQTSMYLCASSRLGAGVGDEQFFGPGTRLTVL.

This chain joins TRBV20-1 and TRBJ1-1; no definite D call. The CDR3 length is 13 residues. V was trimmed by 5 bases and J by 0 bases, leaving 10 bases between them. Germline V lookup: CDR1 DFQATT, CDR2 SNEGSKA (reference sequence). The CDR3 sequence: CSAGFTLNTEAFF. CDR3 coding DNA: TGCAGTGCTGGATTTACACTGAACACTGAAGCTTTCTTT.

The chain has TRBV18 and TRBJ2-5; tentative D call: TRBD1 (5 bases). With 4 bases removed from V and 2 bases from J, the gap between germline ends came to 11 bases. CDR3 length equals 14 residues. CDR1 is KGHSH, CDR2 LQKENI, per germline. The CDR3 spells CASSRTRGQETQYF. CDR3 bases: TGTGCCAGCTCACGGACAAGAGGTCAAGAGACCCAGTACTTC.

This clone came up many times. V usage is TRBV20-1 and J usage is TRBJ2-5; weak D call: TRBD2 (5 bases). Germline-derived CDR1 and CDR2 are DFQATT and SNEGSKA (reference sequence). CDR3 length: 12 amino acids. CDR3 bases: TGCAGCCCGGGGAGCGGACAAGAGACCCAGTACTTC. Translated, it gives CSPGSGQETQYF.

This chain connects TRBV6-5 to TRBJ1-1; the D is unclear. The V gene lost 2 bases and the J gene lost 3 bases, with 10 bases spanning the gap. This CDR3 region has 14 residues. Germline V lookup: CDR1 MNHEY, CDR2 SVGAGI. DNA for the CDR3: TGTGCCAGCAGTTACCGCGTAGGCGACACTGAAGCTTTCTTT. This translates into CASSYRVGDTEAFF.